A single sample is the source of the 2 T cell receptor beta chains below, sequenced in a study of blood T cells in healthy people across ages. For the second PCR, which ran for about 7 to 11 cycles, a sample-barcoded 5' primer and a J-beta primer mix were used. TCRdb used MiXCR to reprocess the 5' RACE reads, holding one entry per CDR3 protein. This sample carries 800,000 to 1,000,000 distinct CDR3 sequences, under 50% of them seen once, and the ten largest clones take 13%. Sequences were obtained from blood. Receptors were obtained from a man aged 25 to 45 in good health.

The J gene is TRBJ2-7, the V gene TRBV9; TRBD2 is a possible D gene (5 bases). Trimming left V 1 base short and J 0 bases short, with 8 bases between. This CDR3 is 14 amino acids long. The germline V gene has CDR1 SGDLS and CDR2 YYNGEE. The CDR3 protein is CASSVTRDSYEQYF. The CDR3 DNA follows: TGTGCCAGCAGCGTAACGAGGGACTCCTACGAGCAGTACTTC.

CDR3 coding DNA: TGTGCCAGCAGTTACGAGATCGGGACAGGAGAGACCCAGTACTTC. It translates to CASSYEIGTGETQYF. The V gene is TRBV6-5, the J gene TRBJ2-5; 8 bases align to TRBD1. This CDR3 comprises 15 residues. V was clipped by 2 bases and J by 4 bases; unmatched bases: 6. The germline V gene encodes CDR1 MNHEY and CDR2 SVGAGI.